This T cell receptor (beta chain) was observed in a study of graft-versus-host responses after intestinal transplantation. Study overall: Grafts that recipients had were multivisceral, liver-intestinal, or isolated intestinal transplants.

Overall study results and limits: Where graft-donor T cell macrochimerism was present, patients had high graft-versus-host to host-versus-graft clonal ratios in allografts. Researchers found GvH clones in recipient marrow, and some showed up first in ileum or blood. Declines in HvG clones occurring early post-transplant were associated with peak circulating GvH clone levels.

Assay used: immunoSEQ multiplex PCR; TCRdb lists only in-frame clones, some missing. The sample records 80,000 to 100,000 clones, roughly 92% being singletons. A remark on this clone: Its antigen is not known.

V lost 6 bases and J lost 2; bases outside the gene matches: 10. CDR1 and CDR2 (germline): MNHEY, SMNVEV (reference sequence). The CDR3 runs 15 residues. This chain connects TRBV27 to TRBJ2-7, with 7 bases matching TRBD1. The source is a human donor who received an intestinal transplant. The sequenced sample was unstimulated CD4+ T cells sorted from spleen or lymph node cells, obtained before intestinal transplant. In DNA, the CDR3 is TGTGCCAGCAGCCCCCAACGACAGGGAACCTACGAGCAGTACTTC. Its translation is CASSPQRQGTYEQYF.